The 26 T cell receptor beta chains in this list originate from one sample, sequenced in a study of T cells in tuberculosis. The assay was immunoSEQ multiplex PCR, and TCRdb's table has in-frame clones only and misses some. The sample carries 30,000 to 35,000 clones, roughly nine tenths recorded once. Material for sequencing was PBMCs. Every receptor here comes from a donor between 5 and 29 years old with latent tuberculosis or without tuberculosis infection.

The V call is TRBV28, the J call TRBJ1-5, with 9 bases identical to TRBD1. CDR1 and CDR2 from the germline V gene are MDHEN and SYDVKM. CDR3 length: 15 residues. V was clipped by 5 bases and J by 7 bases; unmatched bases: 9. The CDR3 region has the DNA TGTGCCAGCAGTACCACAGGGGGCAGTGAGCAGCCCCAGCATTTT. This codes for CASSTTGGSEQPQHF.

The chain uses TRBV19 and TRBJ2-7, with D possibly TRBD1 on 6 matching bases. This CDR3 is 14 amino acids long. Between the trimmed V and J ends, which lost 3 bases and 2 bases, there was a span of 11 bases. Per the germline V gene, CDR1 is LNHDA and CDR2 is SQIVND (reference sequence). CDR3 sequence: CASSIQQGPYEQYF. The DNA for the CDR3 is TGTGCCAGTAGTATTCAACAGGGACCCTACGAGCAGTACTTC.

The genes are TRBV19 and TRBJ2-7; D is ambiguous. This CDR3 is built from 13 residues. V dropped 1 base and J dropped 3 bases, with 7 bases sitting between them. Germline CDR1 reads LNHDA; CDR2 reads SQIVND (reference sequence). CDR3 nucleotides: TGTGCCAGTAGTATAGTAGTTAACTACGAGCAGTACTTC. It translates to CASSIVVNYEQYF.

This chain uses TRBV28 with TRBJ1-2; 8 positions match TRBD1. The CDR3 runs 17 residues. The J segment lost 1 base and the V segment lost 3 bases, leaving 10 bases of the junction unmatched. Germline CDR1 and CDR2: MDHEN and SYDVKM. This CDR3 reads CASSFGFRDRGNYGYTF. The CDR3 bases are TGTGCCAGCAGTTTCGGGTTCCGAGACAGGGGTAACTATGGCTACACCTTC.

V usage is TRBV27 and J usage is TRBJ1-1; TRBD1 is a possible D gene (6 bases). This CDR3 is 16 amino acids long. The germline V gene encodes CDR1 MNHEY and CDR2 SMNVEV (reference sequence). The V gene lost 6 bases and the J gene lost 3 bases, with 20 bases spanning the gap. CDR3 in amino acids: CASSPGVLGGDTEAFF. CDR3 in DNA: TGTGCCAGCAGCCCAGGGGTTCTCGGCGGAGACACTGAAGCTTTCTTT.

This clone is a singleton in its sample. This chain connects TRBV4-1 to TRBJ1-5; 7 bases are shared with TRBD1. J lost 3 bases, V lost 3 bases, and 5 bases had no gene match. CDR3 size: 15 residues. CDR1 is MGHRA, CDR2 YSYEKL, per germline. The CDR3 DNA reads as TGCGCCAGCAGCCACCCGGGACAGCCCAATCAGCCCCAGCATTTT. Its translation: CASSHPGQPNQPQHF.

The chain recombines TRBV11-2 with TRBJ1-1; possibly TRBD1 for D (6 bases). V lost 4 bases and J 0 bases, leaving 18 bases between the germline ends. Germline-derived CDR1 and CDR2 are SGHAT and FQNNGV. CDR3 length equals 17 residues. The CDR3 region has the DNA TGTGCCAGCAGCTCCAGGGGCTCGCGTCCCATGAACACTGAAGCTTTCTTT. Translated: CASSSRGSRPMNTEAFF.

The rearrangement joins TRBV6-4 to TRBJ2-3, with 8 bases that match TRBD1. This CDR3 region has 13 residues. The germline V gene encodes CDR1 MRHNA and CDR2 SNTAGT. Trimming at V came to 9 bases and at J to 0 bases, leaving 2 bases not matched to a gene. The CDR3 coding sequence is TGTGCCAGTCGACAGGGGAGCACAGATACGCAGTATTTT. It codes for CASRQGSTDTQYF.

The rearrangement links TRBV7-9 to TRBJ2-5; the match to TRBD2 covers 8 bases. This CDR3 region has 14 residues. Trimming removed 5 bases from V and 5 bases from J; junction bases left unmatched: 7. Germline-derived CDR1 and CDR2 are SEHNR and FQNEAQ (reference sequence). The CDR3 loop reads CASSRGLAPETQYF. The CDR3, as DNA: TGTGCCAGCAGCCGAGGACTAGCTCCTGAGACCCAGTACTTC.

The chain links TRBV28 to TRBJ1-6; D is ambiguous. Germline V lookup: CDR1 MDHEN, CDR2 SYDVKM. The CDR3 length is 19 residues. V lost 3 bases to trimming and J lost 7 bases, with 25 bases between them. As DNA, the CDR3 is TGTGCCAGCAGTTTCGGGGTGCCCGGGAGGAGCAGGAAGAATTCACCCCTCCACTTT. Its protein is CASSFGVPGRSRKNSPLHF.

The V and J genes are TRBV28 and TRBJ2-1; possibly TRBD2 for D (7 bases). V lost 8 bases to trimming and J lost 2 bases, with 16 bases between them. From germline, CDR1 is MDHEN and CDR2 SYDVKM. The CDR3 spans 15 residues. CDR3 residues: CASGTSRGPYNEQFF. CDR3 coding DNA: TGTGCCAGCGGAACTTCGCGGGGGCCCTACAATGAGCAGTTCTTC.

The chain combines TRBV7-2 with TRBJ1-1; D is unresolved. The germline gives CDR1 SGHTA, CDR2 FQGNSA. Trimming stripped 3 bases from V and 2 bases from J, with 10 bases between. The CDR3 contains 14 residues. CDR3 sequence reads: CASSFLGENTEAFF. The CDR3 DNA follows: TGTGCCAGCAGCTTCTTGGGAGAAAACACTGAAGCTTTCTTT.

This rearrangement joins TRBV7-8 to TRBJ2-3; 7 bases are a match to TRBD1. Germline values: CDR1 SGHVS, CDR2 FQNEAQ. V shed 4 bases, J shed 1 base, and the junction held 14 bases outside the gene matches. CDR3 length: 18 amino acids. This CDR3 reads CASSSRIATGIGTDTQYF. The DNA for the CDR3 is TGTGCCAGCAGCTCCAGGATTGCGACAGGGATTGGCACAGATACGCAGTATTTT.

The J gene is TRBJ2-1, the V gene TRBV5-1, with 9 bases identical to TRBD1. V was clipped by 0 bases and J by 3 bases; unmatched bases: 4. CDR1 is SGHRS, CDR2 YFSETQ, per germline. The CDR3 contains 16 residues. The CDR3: CASSLAGTGSYNEQFF. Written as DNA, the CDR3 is TGCGCCAGCAGCTTGGCCGGGACAGGGAGCTACAATGAGCAGTTCTTC.

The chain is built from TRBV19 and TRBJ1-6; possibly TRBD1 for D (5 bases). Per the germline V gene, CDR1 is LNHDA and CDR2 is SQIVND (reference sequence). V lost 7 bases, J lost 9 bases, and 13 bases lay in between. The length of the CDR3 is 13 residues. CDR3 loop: CASTPGGSSPLHF. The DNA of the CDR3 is TGTGCCAGTACCCCGGGGGGGTCTTCACCCCTCCACTTT.

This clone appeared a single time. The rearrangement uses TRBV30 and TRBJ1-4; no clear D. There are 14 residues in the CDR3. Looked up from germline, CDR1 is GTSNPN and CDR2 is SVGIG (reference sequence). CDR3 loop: CAAPYEATNEKLFF. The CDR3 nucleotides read TGTGCTGCGCCTTACGAGGCCACTAATGAAAAACTGTTTTTT.

In DNA, the CDR3 is TGTGCCAGCAGTTACTCTCAGGGAATTGAGGAGCTGTTTTTT. Its translation: CASSYSQGIEELFF. The chain carries TRBV6-6 and TRBJ2-2, with D perhaps matching TRBD1 (5 bases). Per germline, CDR1 MNHNY and CDR2 SVGAGI (reference sequence). The CDR3 loop spans 14 amino acids. V shed 0 bases and J shed 10 bases, with 12 bases lying between them.

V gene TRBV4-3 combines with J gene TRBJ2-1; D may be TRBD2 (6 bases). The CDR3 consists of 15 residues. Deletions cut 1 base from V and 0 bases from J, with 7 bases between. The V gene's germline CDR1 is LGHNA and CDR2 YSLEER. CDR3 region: CASSQGGGSYNEQFF. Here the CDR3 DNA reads TGCGCCAGCAGCCAAGGGGGAGGCTCCTACAATGAGCAGTTCTTC.

CDR3 region: CASSQGASRNTEAFF. The CDR3 DNA sequence: TGCGCCAGCAGCCAAGGGGCGAGCAGAAACACTGAAGCTTTCTTT. The V gene is TRBV4-3, the J gene TRBJ1-1; D is unresolved. Germline V lookup: CDR1 LGHNA, CDR2 YSLEER. The CDR3 consists of 15 residues. The V end lost 1 base, the J end lost 2 bases, and 11 bases lay between the germline ends.

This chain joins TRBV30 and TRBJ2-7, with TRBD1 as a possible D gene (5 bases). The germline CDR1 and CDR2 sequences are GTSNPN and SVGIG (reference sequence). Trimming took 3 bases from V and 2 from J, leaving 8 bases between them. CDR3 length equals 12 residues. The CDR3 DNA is TGTGCCTGGAGAAAGGGGCCCTACGAGCAGTACTTC. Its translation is CAWRKGPYEQYF.

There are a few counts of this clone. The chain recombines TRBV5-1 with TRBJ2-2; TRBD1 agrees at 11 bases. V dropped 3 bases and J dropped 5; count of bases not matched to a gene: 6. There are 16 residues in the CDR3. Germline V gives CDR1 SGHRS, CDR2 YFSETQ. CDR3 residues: CASSSQGTGGTGELFF. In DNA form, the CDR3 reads TGCGCCAGCAGCTCCCAAGGGACAGGGGGGACCGGGGAGCTGTTTTTT.

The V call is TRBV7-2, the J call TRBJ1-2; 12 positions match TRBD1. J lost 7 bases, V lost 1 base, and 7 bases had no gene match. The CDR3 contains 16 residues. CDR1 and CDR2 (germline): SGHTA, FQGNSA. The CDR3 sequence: CASSLVGQGAGPGYTF. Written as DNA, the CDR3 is TGTGCCAGCAGCTTAGTGGGACAGGGGGCGGGTCCTGGCTACACCTTC.

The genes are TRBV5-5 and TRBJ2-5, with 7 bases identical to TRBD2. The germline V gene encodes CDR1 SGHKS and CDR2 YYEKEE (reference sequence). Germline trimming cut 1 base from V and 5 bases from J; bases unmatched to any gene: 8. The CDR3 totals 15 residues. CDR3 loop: CASSLRIREVETQYF. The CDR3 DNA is TGTGCCAGCAGCTTGCGGATTCGGGAGGTTGAGACCCAGTACTTC.

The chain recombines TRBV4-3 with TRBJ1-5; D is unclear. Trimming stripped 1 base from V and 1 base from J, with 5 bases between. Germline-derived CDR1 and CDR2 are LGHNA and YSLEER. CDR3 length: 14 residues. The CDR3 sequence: CASSQGGSNQPQHF. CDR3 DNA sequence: TGCGCCAGCAGCCAAGGCGGGAGCAATCAGCCCCAGCATTTT.

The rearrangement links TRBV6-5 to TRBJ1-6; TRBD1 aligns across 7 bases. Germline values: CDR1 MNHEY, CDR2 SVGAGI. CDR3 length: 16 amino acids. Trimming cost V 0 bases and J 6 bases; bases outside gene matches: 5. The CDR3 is CASSYSTGTANSPLHF. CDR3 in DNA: TGTGCCAGCAGTTACTCCACCGGGACAGCTAATTCACCCCTCCACTTT.

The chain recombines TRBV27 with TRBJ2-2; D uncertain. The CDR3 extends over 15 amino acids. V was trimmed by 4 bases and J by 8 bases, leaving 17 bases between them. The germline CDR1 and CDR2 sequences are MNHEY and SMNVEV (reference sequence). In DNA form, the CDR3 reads TGTGCCAGCAGTTCCCCCCCTGAGCGTGGAGGGGAGCTGTTTTTT. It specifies CASSSPPERGGELFF.